The next 18 T cell receptor beta chains were all read from a single sample in a study of blood T cells in healthy people across ages. Using a J-beta primer mix together with a sample-barcoded 5' primer, a second PCR was run for roughly 7 to 11 cycles. TCRdb analysed the 5' RACE reads with MiXCR anew, one entry per CDR3 protein. The sample contains about 1.6 million distinct CDR3 sequences, 30% to 40% of which appear only once. Sequenced input: blood. The receptor source for this set is a woman aged 25-40 years in good health.

This chain joins TRBV11-2 and TRBJ2-5; unclear D gene. Trimming shortened V by 2 bases and J by 3 bases, and 10 bases separated the two germline ends. CDR1 and CDR2 (germline): SGHAT, FQNNGV. The CDR3 runs to 14 residues. CDR3 loop: CASSLWWGEETQYF. The CDR3 DNA is TGTGCCAGCAGCTTATGGTGGGGTGAAGAGACCCAGTACTTC.

This sequence joins TRBV30 and TRBJ1-2; D unresolved. The V and J ends lost 0 bases and 6 bases respectively, with 17 bases between them. The CDR3 is 15 amino acids. In germline, CDR1 is GTSNPN, CDR2 SVGIG (reference sequence). CDR3 coding DNA: TGTGCCTGGAGTGTTCTTAGGACGGGGAAGGATGGCTACACCTTC. This codes for CAWSVLRTGKDGYTF.

V usage is TRBV27 and J usage is TRBJ2-7; 10 positions match TRBD2. Germline V gives CDR1 MNHEY, CDR2 SMNVEV (reference sequence). The J segment lost 3 bases and the V segment lost 4 bases, leaving 6 bases of the junction unmatched. The CDR3 is 15 residues long. The CDR3 coding sequence is TGTGCCAGCAGTTATCTTAGCGGGGGGATCTACGAGCAGTACTTC. Its translation: CASSYLSGGIYEQYF.

CDR3 sequence: CASSQDLVGLTIGYTF. As DNA, the CDR3 is TGCGCCAGCAGCCAAGATCTTGTGGGACTTACTATAGGCTACACCTTC. The V call is TRBV4-1, the J call TRBJ1-2, with D possibly being TRBD1 (5 bases). Germline V lookup: CDR1 MGHRA, CDR2 YSYEKL. The V end was cut by 0 bases, the J end by 8 bases, with 19 bases between. The CDR3 extends over 16 amino acids.

The chain recombines TRBV3-1 with TRBJ2-1; D not certain. Trimming removed 1 base at V and 5 bases at J, with 9 bases between. The CDR3 loop spans 14 amino acids. The V gene's germline CDR1 is LGHDT and CDR2 YNNKEL (reference sequence). The CDR3 nucleotides are TGTGCCAGCAGCCAAGTAGGTTTGCACAATGAGCAGTTCTTC. Encoded protein: CASSQVGLHNEQFF.

Ten or more counts support this clonotype. The chain uses TRBV27 and TRBJ2-4; 9 bases map to TRBD1. Looked up from germline, CDR1 is MNHEY and CDR2 is SMNVEV (reference sequence). CDR3 size: 13 residues. V lost 6 bases to trimming and J lost 7 bases; unmatched junction nucleotides: 4. The CDR3 DNA reads TGTGCCAGCAGGCCCGGGACAGGGAACATTCAGTACTTC. It encodes CASRPGTGNIQYF.

The chain employs TRBV7-2 and TRBJ1-1, with D hard to call. Germline V gene lookup returns CDR1 SGHTA and CDR2 FQGNSA. Trimming took off 2 bases at V and 1 base at J, with 8 bases between the two ends. The CDR3 is 14 amino acids. CDR3 coding DNA: TGTGCCAGCAGCTTACTGGTCCAGAACACTGAAGCTTTCTTT. Its protein product is CASSLLVQNTEAFF.

This clonotype has at least ten counts. Written as DNA, the CDR3 is TGCAGCGTTGAAGATCTGACGGGACTCTCCTACAATGAGCAGTTCTTC. Translated, it gives CSVEDLTGLSYNEQFF. The rearrangement uses TRBV29-1 and TRBJ2-1, with a possible D match to TRBD2 (6 bases). This CDR3 has 16 residues. With 0 bases removed from V and 0 bases from J, the gap between germline ends came to 12 bases. Germline CDR1 reads SQVTM; CDR2 reads ANQGSEA.

The count of this clonotype is one. A single base separates this from a much larger clone, so it may be a read error. The rearrangement uses TRBV29-1 and TRBJ2-3; 7 bases map to TRBD1. The junction had 7 bases not matched to a gene; V was cut back by 3 bases and J by 4 bases. Germline V gene sequence: CDR1 SQVTM, CDR2 ANQGSEA. The CDR3 is 14 amino acids. The CDR3 bases are TGCAGCGTTGAGGGGACAGCTACCGCAGATACGCAGTATTTT. Protein: CSVEGTATADTQYF.

This clonotype was found a few times. J is TRBJ1-4 and V is TRBV25-1; D gene unclear. CDR3 length: 15 amino acids. Trimming removed 4 bases at V and 5 bases at J, with 14 bases between. Germline V gene sequence: CDR1 MGHDK, CDR2 SYGVNS. CDR3 region: CASSGWTERNEKLFF. CDR3 DNA: TGTGCCAGCAGTGGTTGGACGGAAAGAAATGAAAAACTGTTTTTT.

The chain uses TRBV3-1 and TRBJ2-5, with 9 bases lining up with TRBD2. The ends lost 1 base at V and 2 bases at J; junction bases unmatched: 11. This CDR3 spans 18 amino acids. Looked up from germline, CDR1 is LGHDT and CDR2 is YNNKEL (reference sequence). CDR3 coding DNA: TGTGCCAGCAGCCAAGGTCTTGGGGGCGGGGGGGGTCAAGAGACCCAGTACTTC. Its protein is CASSQGLGGGGGQETQYF.

On this clonotype: The conserved closing phenylalanine or tryptophan is absent in this CDR3, likely reflecting a read error. The V and J genes are TRBV4-1 and TRBJ2-1, with D perhaps matching TRBD1 (6 bases). Looked up from germline, CDR1 is MGHRA and CDR2 is YSYEKL. Deletions cut 4 bases from V and 2 bases from J, with 21 bases between. The CDR3 has 18 residues. The CDR3 DNA sequence: TGCGCCAGCAGCCCACAAGGAGGTCCAGGGGAGACCTACAATGAGCAGTTCTCC. Translated: CASSPQGGPGETYNEQFS.

As concerns this clonotype: It differs at one base from a far larger clone, so likely a read error. The rearrangement joins TRBV7-2 to TRBJ2-3; 16 nucleotides line up with TRBD2. This CDR3 region has 16 residues. In germline, CDR1 is SGHTA, CDR2 FQGNSA. CDR3 protein: CVSSLGLAGGTDTQYF. Written as DNA, the CDR3 is TGTGTCAGCAGCTTGGGACTAGCGGGGGGGACAGATACGCAGTATTTT.

The chain employs TRBV7-2 and TRBJ1-2; D perhaps matches TRBD1 (5 bases). Germline values: CDR1 SGHTA, CDR2 FQGNSA. Deletions cut 2 bases from V and 8 bases from J, with 15 bases between. The CDR3 runs 14 residues. CDR3 sequence reads: CASSLQSRVNGYTF. CDR3 DNA: TGTGCCAGCAGCTTACAAAGCAGGGTAAACGGCTACACCTTC.

V gene TRBV12-3 or TRBV12-4 combines with J gene TRBJ1-2; D perhaps matches TRBD1 (5 bases). The CDR3 runs 14 residues. V gave up 6 bases and J gave up 2 bases, with 13 bases separating them. In nucleotides, the CDR3 is TGTGCCAGCAGGGCTGGGACGGACAACTATGGCTACACCTTC. Translation gives CASRAGTDNYGYTF.

At least ten counts were recorded for this clonotype. This chain links TRBV10-3 with TRBJ2-4; TRBD1 matches 8 bases. V lost 9 bases, J lost 8 bases, and 6 bases stayed unmatched. The CDR3 spans 12 residues. Germline V CDR1 and CDR2: ENHRY, SYGVKD. DNA of the CDR3: TGTGCCATTTCCGTGGACAGGGACATTCAGTACTTC. It translates to CAISVDRDIQYF.

In the case of this clonotype: At one end, the junction sequence differs from germline, possibly due to a read error. The V call is TRBV2, the J call TRBJ1-2; 8 bases align to TRBD1. This CDR3 spans 12 amino acids. CDR1 SNHLY and CDR2 FYNNEI come from the germline V gene. Written as DNA, the CDR3 is TGTGCCAGCGGGGACAGGCCCTATGGCTGCACCTTC. It codes for CASGDRPYGCTF. Looking up the rest from reference TRBV2 and TRBJ1-2 gives the full variable domain: EPEVTQTPSHQVTQMGQEVILRCVPISNHLYFYWYRQILGQKVEFLVSFYNNEISEKSEIFDDQFSVERPDGSNFTLKIRSTKLEDSAMYFCASGDRPYGCTFGSGTRLTVV.

The gene calls are TRBV7-2 and TRBJ2-5; D ambiguous. The V end lost 7 bases, the J end lost 1 base, and 19 bases lay between the germline ends. Germline V lookup: CDR1 SGHTA, CDR2 FQGNSA. The CDR3 extends over 16 amino acids. The DNA of the CDR3 is TGTGCCAGCACCCTAATGGGCTGGCGGATCCAAGAGACCCAGTACTTC. This sequence encodes CASTLMGWRIQETQYF.